The 19 T cell receptor beta chains reported below all come from one sample, sequenced in a study of cytomegalovirus exposure and HLA in healthy donors (TCRdb year 2017). Libraries were prepared through the immunoSEQ multiplex PCR assay. For the multiplex PCR, a mixture combining 60 forward primers for TCR Vbeta segments and 13 reverse primers for TCR Jbeta segments was used. TCRdb stores this immuneACCESS table with in-frame sequences only. Part of the clones is absent; in the studies checked, under half of the shortfall reflects unresolved V genes, and no reason is known for the rest. The sample data list 80,000 to 100,000 clones, and 65% to 80% of these were observed just once. Of the sample, 16% is held by the ten largest clones. Sequenced input: PBMCs. These receptors all come from a woman aged 18-29 years in good health and CMV-seropositive.

The chain has TRBV13 and TRBJ2-3, with 8 nucleotides matching TRBD1. V lost 6 bases to trimming and J lost 4 bases; unmatched junction nucleotides: 15. This CDR3 comprises 17 residues. The germline gives CDR1 PRHDT, CDR2 FYEKMQ (reference sequence). The CDR3 bases are TGTGCCAGCAGATCCGGGACAGGATCGGTGGTGGCAGATACGCAGTATTTT. Its protein product is CASRSGTGSVVADTQYF.

V is TRBV7-3 and J is TRBJ2-4; the match to TRBD1 covers 9 bases. The CDR3 is 18 residues long. Germline-derived CDR1 and CDR2 are SGHTA and FQGTGA. Trimming cost V 5 bases and J 2 bases; bases outside gene matches: 13. The CDR3 coding sequence is TGTGCCAGCAGCCCGGGACAGGGTATTGGGGTAACCAAAAACATTCAGTACTTC. Residues: CASSPGQGIGVTKNIQYF.

V usage is TRBV28 and J usage is TRBJ1-2; 9 bases match TRBD1. The CDR3 loop spans 16 amino acids. After removal of 5 bases from V and 4 bases from J, the junction contained 11 bases not matched to a gene. Germline CDR1 MDHEN, CDR2 SYDVKM. The CDR3 sequence: CASSPLRTGAGYGYTF. CDR3 coding DNA: TGTGCCAGCAGTCCTCTACGGACAGGGGCGGGCTATGGCTACACCTTC.

The V gene is TRBV5-1, the J gene TRBJ1-4; D may be TRBD1 (5 bases). The V gene lost 5 bases and the J gene lost 6 bases, with 17 bases spanning the gap. Germline V gives CDR1 SGHRS, CDR2 YFSETQ. The CDR3 totals 15 residues. CDR3 sequence reads: CASRNTGAGDEKLFF. The DNA for the CDR3 is TGCGCCAGCAGAAATACCGGGGCGGGGGATGAAAAACTGTTTTTT.

The chain has TRBV10-3 and TRBJ2-5, with D possibly TRBD2 on 6 matching bases. CDR1 is ENHRY and CDR2 is SYGVKD in the germline V gene. The CDR3 loop spans 16 amino acids. Trimming took 3 bases from V and 7 from J, leaving 21 bases between them. This CDR3 is CAISDTLKALEGTQYF. The CDR3, as DNA: TGTGCCATCAGTGATACCCTCAAGGCCCTGGAGGGGACCCAGTACTTC.

Sample share makes this clone medium-sized. The CDR3 bases are TGTGCCAGCAGCCCCTTCAGGGTCCTCACAGATACGCAGTATTTT. As protein: CASSPFRVLTDTQYF. The gene calls are TRBV7-9 and TRBJ2-3; TRBD1 is a possible D gene (5 bases). Per germline, CDR1 SEHNR and CDR2 FQNEAQ (reference sequence). V was pared by 5 bases and J by 2 bases, with 14 bases between. The CDR3 is made up of 15 amino acids. The whole variable domain, filled in from reference TRBV7-9 and TRBJ2-3, reads DTGVSQNPRHKITKRGQNVTFRCDPISEHNRLYWYRQTLGQGPEFLTYFQNEAQLEKSRLLSDRFSAERPKGSFSTLEIQRTEQGDSAMYLCASSPFRVLTDTQYFGPGTRLTVL.

The J gene is TRBJ1-5, the V gene TRBV28, with D uncertain. In germline, CDR1 is MDHEN, CDR2 SYDVKM. This CDR3 spans 15 amino acids. Trimming pared 3 bases from V and 6 bases from J, leaving 15 bases between. The CDR3 region has the DNA TGTGCCAGCAGTTTCGGCGGAACTTCTATTCAGCCCCAGCATTTT. Translating it yields CASSFGGTSIQPQHF. The full variable domain, rest sourced from reference TRBV28 and TRBJ1-5, is DVKVTQSSRYLVKRTGEKVFLECVQDMDHENMFWYRQDPGLGLRLIYFSYDVKMKEKGDIPEGYSVSREKKERFSLILESASTNQTSMYLCASSFGGTSIQPQHFGDGTRLSIL.

This sequence joins TRBV11-2 and TRBJ2-7, with a weak D call TRBD2 (5 bases). With 3 bases removed from V and 0 bases from J, the gap between germline ends came to 15 bases. The V gene's germline CDR1 is SGHAT and CDR2 FQNNGV. The CDR3 is 16 amino acids. The CDR3 DNA reads as TGTGCCAGCAGCTTCACATTACGGGGTCCCTCCTACGAGCAGTACTTC. Amino acids: CASSFTLRGPSYEQYF.

The V and J genes are TRBV7-8 and TRBJ1-2, with D unclear. Germline CDR1 is SGHVS and CDR2 is FQNEAQ. V lost 0 bases, J lost 1 base, and 18 bases lay in between. The CDR3 covers 18 residues. CDR3 region: CASSLALAVDSYNYGYTF. DNA of the CDR3: TGTGCCAGCAGCTTAGCGCTGGCAGTCGACTCCTATAACTATGGCTACACCTTC. Full variable domain (rest looked up from reference TRBV7-8 and TRBJ1-2): GAGVSQSPRYKVAKRGQDVALRCDPISGHVSLFWYQQALGQGPEFLTYFQNEAQLDKSGLPSDRFFAERPEGSVSTLKIQRTQQEDSAVYLCASSLALAVDSYNYGYTFGSGTRLTVV.

This clone has a handful of counts. The chain is built from TRBV27 and TRBJ2-1; 8 bases align to TRBD2. V lost 3 bases, J lost 0 bases, and 13 bases stayed unmatched. Germline assignment: CDR1 MNHEY and CDR2 SMNVEV (reference sequence). The CDR3 sequence is 19 residues long. CDR3 amino acids: CASSFWASGRTSSYNEQFF. CDR3 bases: TGTGCCAGCAGTTTTTGGGCTAGCGGGCGAACTAGCTCCTACAATGAGCAGTTCTTC.

This clone has just a few counts. A junction end diverges from the germline sequence, so it may reflect a read error. The chain links TRBV7-9 to TRBJ1-1; no definite D call. The CDR3 totals 12 residues. The germline V gene has CDR1 SEHNR and CDR2 FQNEAQ (reference sequence). The chain's CDR3 is CSSSPLDTEAFF. CDR3 bases: TGTTCCAGCAGCCCCCTCGACACTGAAGCTTTCTTT.

CDR3 in DNA: TGTGCCAGCCGACCGGGGACAGGGTCGACCGGGGAGCTGTTTTTT. The encoded protein is CASRPGTGSTGELFF. The V gene is TRBV19, the J gene TRBJ2-2; 9 nucleotides match TRBD1. Unmatched junction bases numbered 10, after V lost 9 bases and J lost 5 bases. Germline values: CDR1 LNHDA, CDR2 SQIVND (reference sequence). The CDR3 sequence is 15 residues long.

The V call is TRBV4-3, the J call TRBJ2-3; TRBD2 matches at 9 bases. V lost 0 bases, J lost 5 bases, and 9 bases stayed unmatched. The CDR3 has 17 amino acids. The germline gives CDR1 LGHNA, CDR2 YSLEER. This chain's CDR3 is CASSQDPAGGPGDTQYF. The CDR3, as DNA: TGCGCCAGCAGCCAAGATCCGGCGGGGGGGCCGGGAGATACGCAGTATTTT.

In nucleotides, the CDR3 is TGTGCCACCAGCAGAGGGGAGGGCACAGATACGCAGTATTTT. Protein sequence: CATSRGEGTDTQYF. V usage is TRBV15 and J usage is TRBJ2-3; the D gene is possibly TRBD2 (6 bases). V was clipped by 1 base and J by 1 base, with 6 bases between them. The CDR3 spans 14 residues. Germline lookup yields CDR1 LNHNV and CDR2 YYDKDF (reference sequence).

The V gene is TRBV11-3, the J gene TRBJ2-7; 8 bases map to TRBD1. Germline CDR1 is SGHNT and CDR2 is YENEEA. With V trimmed by 5 bases and J by 7 bases, 7 bases remained unmatched. This CDR3 region has 13 residues. DNA of the CDR3: TGTGCCAGCAGCAGGACAGGGTCGTGGGAGCAGTACTTC. Amino acids: CASSRTGSWEQYF.

The V gene is TRBV18, the J gene TRBJ1-4; 7 nucleotides line up with TRBD1. Germline CDR1 and CDR2: KGHSH and LQKENI. The length of the CDR3 is 16 residues. V dropped 8 bases and J dropped 8; count of bases not matched to a gene: 17. Here the CDR3 DNA reads TGTGCCAGCCCACAGAACCAGGGGGATGTTGGCGAAAAACTGTTTTTT. This translates into CASPQNQGDVGEKLFF.

The J gene is TRBJ2-5, the V gene TRBV4-2, with 11 bases identical to TRBD2. Trimming cost V 0 bases and J 1 base; bases outside gene matches: 4. The CDR3 sequence is 17 residues long. Germline CDR1 is LGHNA and CDR2 is YNFKEQ. The CDR3 coding sequence is TGTGCCAGCAGCCAAGAGTTGCTAGCGGGGGGCCAAGAGACCCAGTACTTC. As protein: CASSQELLAGGQETQYF.

The chain recombines TRBV7-6 with TRBJ1-2; possibly TRBD1 for D (5 bases). The CDR3 is made up of 15 amino acids. The germline V and J ends were trimmed by 3 bases and 0 bases, with 11 bases remaining between them. CDR1 and CDR2 (germline): SGHVS, FNYEAQ. The CDR3 loop reads CASSFRGEANYGYTF. The CDR3 bases are TGTGCCAGCAGCTTCCGGGGGGAGGCTAACTATGGCTACACCTTC.

The chain uses TRBV28 and TRBJ1-1; possibly TRBD1 for D (5 bases). This CDR3 is 14 amino acids long. V was cut by 5 bases and J by 1 base, with 11 bases left in between. From germline, CDR1 is MDHEN and CDR2 SYDVKM. The CDR3 DNA reads TGTGCCAGCAGTGTCCAAACAGGGAACACTGAAGCTTTCTTT. Translation: CASSVQTGNTEAFF.